The rows below give T cell receptor beta chains drawn from one sample of a study of shared clonotypes between healthy human individuals. Libraries were prepared by immunoSEQ multiplex PCR; TCRdb keeps only in-frame clonotypes and omits some of them. The sample includes around 2.1 million clones, under 95% seen only once; the top ten take under 2%. The sequencing input was naive CD8+ T cells from PBMCs. The receptor set was obtained from a man in his late teens or twenties in good health. Some clones in this sample may be carry-over from other donors' samples. The CDR3 runs from the conserved cysteine through the conserved F or W.

V gene: TRBV27; CDR3 protein: CASSPKTGTDYGYTF
V gene: TRBV7-6; CDR3 protein: CASSHIQETQYF
V gene: TRBV7-9; CDR3 protein: CASSLASGSRHEEQYF
V gene: TRBV29-1; CDR3 protein: CSGTAGGVETQYF
V gene: TRBV19; CDR3 protein: CASSEDGGRWLDQPQHF
V gene: TRBV7-2; CDR3 protein: CASSLGTSGVYNEQFF
V gene: TRBV27; CDR3 protein: CASSPPRGSATNEKLFF
V gene: TRBV11-3; CDR3 protein: CASSGRGIGYNEQFF
V gene: TRBV29-1; CDR3 protein: CSAAGRTGESGETQYF
V gene: TRBV27; CDR3 protein: CASSLRGSLGEQYF
V gene: TRBV7-9; CDR3 protein: CASSSTDRGSYEQYF
V gene: TRBV13; CDR3 protein: CASSPNHRGAGYNEQFF
V gene: TRBV7-9; CDR3 protein: CASSWDRSGRNEKLFF
V gene: TRBV7-9; CDR3 protein: CASRSGQGPSGNTIYF
V gene: TRBV19; CDR3 protein: CASSLASGTQKLFF
V gene: TRBV27; CDR3 protein: CASSLGGVYEQYF
V gene: TRBV7-6; CDR3 protein: CASSLAGQTNTGELFF
V gene: TRBV7-7; CDR3 protein: CASSSNRDAEQFF
V gene: TRBV29-1; CDR3 protein: CSAWVAGEKLFF
V gene: TRBV7-9; CDR3 protein: CASSLEQGGTGYSGELFF
V gene: TRBV28; CDR3 protein: CASSLRRETYEQYF
V gene: TRBV4-1; CDR3 protein: CASSQGPSGSSYNEQFF
V gene: TRBV18; CDR3 protein: CASSPDTANTGELFF